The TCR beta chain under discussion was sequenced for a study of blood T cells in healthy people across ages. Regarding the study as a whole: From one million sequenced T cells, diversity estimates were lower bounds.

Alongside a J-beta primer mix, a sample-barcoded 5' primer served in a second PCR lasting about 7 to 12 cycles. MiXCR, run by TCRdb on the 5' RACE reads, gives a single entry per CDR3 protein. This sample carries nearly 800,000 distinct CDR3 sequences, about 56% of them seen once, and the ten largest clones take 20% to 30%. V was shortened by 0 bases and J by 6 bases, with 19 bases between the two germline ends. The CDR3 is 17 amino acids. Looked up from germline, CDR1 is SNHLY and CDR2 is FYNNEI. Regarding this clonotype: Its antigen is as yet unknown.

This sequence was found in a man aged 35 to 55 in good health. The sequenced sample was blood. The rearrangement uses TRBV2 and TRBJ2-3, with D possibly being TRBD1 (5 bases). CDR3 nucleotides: TGTGCCAGCAGTGAAGCGCTAGGGCCGGACAATCCGGATACGCAGTATTTT. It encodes CASSEALGPDNPDTQYF.